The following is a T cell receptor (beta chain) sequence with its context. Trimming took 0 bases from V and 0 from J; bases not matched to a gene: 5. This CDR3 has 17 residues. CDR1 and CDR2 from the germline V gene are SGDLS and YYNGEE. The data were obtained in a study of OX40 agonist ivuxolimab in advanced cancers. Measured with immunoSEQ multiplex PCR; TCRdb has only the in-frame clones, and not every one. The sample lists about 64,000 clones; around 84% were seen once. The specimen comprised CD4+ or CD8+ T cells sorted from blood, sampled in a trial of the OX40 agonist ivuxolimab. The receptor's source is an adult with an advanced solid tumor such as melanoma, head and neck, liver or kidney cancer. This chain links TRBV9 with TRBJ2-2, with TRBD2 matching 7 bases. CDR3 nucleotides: TGTGCCAGCAGCGTAGGCGGGAGAGCCCCGAACACCGGGGAGCTGTTTTTT. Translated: CASSVGGRAPNTGELFF.